This T cell receptor beta chain was recorded in a study of Ad26.COV2.S vaccination and SARS-CoV-2 variants. Findings and caveats of the study: Participants given vaccine showed non-spike TCR breadth similar to that of placebo recipients.

A note on this clone: Its antigen is unidentified.

Sequencing was performed with immunoSEQ multiplex PCR; in TCRdb, only in-frame clones are kept and a portion is missing. The data contain around 350,000 clones, about 91% of them seen just once; the ten biggest clones take up under 5%. Trimming removed 0 bases at V and 0 bases at J, with 11 bases between. Germline V gene sequence: CDR1 MGHRA, CDR2 YSYEKL. The CDR3 totals 16 residues. The TCR comes from a human donor who had recovered from COVID-19. The material sequenced was peripheral blood, taken after recovery from COVID-19. This chain joins TRBV4-1 and TRBJ1-1; D gene uncertain. For the CDR3, the DNA is TGCGCCAGCAGCCAAGATGGGATAGGGATGAACACTGAAGCTTTCTTT. Protein sequence: CASSQDGIGMNTEAFF.